The present entry profiles one T cell receptor (beta chain) with its context. Its matching antigen is unknown. Within the sample, other DNA sequences also encode this same CDR3. Measured with immunoSEQ multiplex PCR; TCRdb has only the in-frame clones, and not every one. The sample lists 7,800 or so clones; more than 90% were seen once. The data originate from a study of T cells after posttransplantation cyclophosphamide. Whole-study results and caveats: Skin or GI-infiltrating T cells shared few TRB sequences with blood. Later post-transplant blood repertoires were often dominated by donor CD8+ memory clones.

J lost 4 bases, V lost 1 base, and 8 bases had no gene match. Germline assignment: CDR1 MGHDK and CDR2 SYGVNS. The CDR3 covers 17 residues. The receptor was isolated from a woman aged 50 to 60 in good health and a related stem cell transplant donor. This sequence joins TRBV25-1 and TRBJ2-1; 9 bases align to TRBD2. Sequencing used CD4+ T cells sorted from blood. CDR3 DNA: TGTGCCAGCAGTGAATCCGCAGCGGGGGGCGCGTACAATGAGCAGTTCTTC. Amino acid sequence: CASSESAAGGAYNEQFF.